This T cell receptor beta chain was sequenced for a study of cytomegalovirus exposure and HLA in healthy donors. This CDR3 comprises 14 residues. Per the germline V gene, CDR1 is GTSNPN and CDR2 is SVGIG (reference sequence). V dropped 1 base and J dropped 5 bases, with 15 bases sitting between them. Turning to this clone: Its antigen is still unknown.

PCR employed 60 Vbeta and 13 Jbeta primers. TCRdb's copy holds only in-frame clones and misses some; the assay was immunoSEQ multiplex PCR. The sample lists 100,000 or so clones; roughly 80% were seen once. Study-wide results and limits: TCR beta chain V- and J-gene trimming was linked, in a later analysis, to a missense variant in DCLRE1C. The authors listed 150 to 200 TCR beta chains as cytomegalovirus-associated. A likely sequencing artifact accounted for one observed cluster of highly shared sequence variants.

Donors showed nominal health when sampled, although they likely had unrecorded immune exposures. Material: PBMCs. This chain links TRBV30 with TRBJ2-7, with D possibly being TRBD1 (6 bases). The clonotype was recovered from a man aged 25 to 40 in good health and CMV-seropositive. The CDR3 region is CAWSEQGFRDEQYF. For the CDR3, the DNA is TGTGCCTGGAGTGAACAGGGTTTTAGGGACGAGCAGTACTTC. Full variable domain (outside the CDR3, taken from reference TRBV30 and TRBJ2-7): SQTIHQWPATLVQPVGSPLSLECTVEGTSNPNLYWYRQAAGRGLQLLFYSVGIGQISSEVPQNLSASRPQDRQFILSSKKLLLSDSGFYLCAWSEQGFRDEQYFGPGTRLTVT.